A single count supports the clone carrying this TCR beta chain. The target antigen is unknown. The record originates from a study of Ad26.COV2.S vaccination and SARS-CoV-2 variants. The overall study: The donor belonged to the COV1001 Ad26.COV2.S trial arm.

This CDR3 has 14 amino acids. Germline V gene sequence: CDR1 SEHNR, CDR2 FQNEAQ (reference sequence). J was trimmed by 5 bases and V by 6 bases; bases with no gene match: 5. Findings and caveats of the study: Participants given vaccine showed non-spike TCR breadth similar to that of placebo recipients. Reportedly, after vaccination the spike-specific CD8+ and CD4+ T cell responses displayed substantial breadth.

Method: immunoSEQ multiplex PCR; TCRdb's copy keeps in-frame clones and lacks some. The data show more than 300,000 clones, with around 85% seen just once and approximately 2.2% held by the top ten. Treatment described: 19 received Ad26.COV2.S at low or high dose, single or two shots; 5 received placebo; per-sample allocation not given. The investigators took samples on day 63 after the first vaccine or placebo injection. The sample was peripheral blood, taken in a trial of Ad26.COV2.S vaccine versus placebo. The V and J genes are TRBV7-9 and TRBJ2-3; 10 bases are a match to TRBD2. The origin of this receptor is a person aged 18-65 years who received the Ad26.COV2.S COVID-19 vaccine or a placebo. CDR3 sequence reads: CASSVAGGGDTQYF. The CDR3 DNA reads as TGTGCCAGCAGTGTAGCGGGGGGCGGAGATACGCAGTATTTT. Full variable domain (missing parts from reference TRBV7-9 and TRBJ2-3): DTGVSQNPRHKITKRGQNVTFRCDPISEHNRLYWYRQTLGQGPEFLTYFQNEAQLEKSRLLSDRFSAERPKGSFSTLEIQRTEQGDSAMYLCASSVAGGGDTQYFGPGTRLTVL.